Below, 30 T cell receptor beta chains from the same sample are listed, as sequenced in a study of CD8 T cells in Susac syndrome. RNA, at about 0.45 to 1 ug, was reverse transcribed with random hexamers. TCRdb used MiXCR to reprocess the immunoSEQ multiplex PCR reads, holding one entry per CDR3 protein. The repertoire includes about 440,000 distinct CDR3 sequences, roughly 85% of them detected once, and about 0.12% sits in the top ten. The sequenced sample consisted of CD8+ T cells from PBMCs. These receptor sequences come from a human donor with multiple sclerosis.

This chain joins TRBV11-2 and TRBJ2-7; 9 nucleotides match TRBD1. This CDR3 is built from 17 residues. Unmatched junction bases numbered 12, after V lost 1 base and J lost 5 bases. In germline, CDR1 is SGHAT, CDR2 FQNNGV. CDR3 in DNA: TGTGCCAGCAGCTTAGCTCGGCTGGGGACAGGGCTCCACGAGCAGTACTTC. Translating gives CASSLARLGTGLHEQYF.

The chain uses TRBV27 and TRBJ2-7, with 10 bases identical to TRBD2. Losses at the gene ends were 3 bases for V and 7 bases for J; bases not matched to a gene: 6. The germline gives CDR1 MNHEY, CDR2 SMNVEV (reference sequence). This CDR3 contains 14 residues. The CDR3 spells CASSLLAGVEEQYF. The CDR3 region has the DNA TGTGCCAGCAGTTTGCTAGCGGGAGTGGAGGAGCAGTACTTC.

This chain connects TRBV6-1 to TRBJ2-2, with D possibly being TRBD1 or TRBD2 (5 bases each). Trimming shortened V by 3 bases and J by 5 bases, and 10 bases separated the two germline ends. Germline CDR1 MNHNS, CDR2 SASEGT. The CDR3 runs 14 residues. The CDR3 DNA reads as TGTGCCAGCAGTGACAGGGAGTGGACCGGGGAGCTGTTTTTT. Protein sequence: CASSDREWTGELFF.

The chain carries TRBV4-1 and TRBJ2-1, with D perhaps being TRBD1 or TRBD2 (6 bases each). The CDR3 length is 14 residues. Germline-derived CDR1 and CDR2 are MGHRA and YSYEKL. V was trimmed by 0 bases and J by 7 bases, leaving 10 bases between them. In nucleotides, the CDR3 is TGCGCCAGCAGCCAAGAAGGGGGGTGGAATGAGCAGTTCTTC. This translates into CASSQEGGWNEQFF.

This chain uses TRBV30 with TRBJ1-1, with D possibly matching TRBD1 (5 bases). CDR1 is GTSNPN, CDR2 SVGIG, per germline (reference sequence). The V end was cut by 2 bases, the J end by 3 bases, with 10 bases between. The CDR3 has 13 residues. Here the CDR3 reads CAWSPGLYTEAFF. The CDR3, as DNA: TGTGCCTGGAGTCCAGGGCTTTACACTGAAGCTTTCTTT.

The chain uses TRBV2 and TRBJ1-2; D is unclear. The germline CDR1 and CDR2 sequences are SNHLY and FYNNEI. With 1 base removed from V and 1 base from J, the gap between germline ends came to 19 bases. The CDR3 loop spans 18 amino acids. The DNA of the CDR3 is TGTGCCAGCAGTGAAGAACTCCTCGAACTGACCCATAACTATGGCTACACCTTC. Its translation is CASSEELLELTHNYGYTF.

The CDR3 region is CASSYSPDLYGYTF. CDR3 in DNA: TGTGCCAGCAGTTATTCCCCAGACCTCTATGGCTACACCTTC. The V call is TRBV6-6, the J call TRBJ1-2, with unresolved D. Trimming removed 3 bases at V and 4 bases at J, with 12 bases between. This CDR3 is built from 14 residues. Germline CDR1 MNHNY, CDR2 SVGAGI (reference sequence).

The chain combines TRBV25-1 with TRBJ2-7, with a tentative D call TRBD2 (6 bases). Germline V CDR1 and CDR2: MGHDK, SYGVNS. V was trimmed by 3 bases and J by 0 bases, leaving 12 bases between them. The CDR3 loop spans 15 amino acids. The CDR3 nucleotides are TGTGCCAGCAGTGATAAGTGGAGGGGCTCCTACGAGCAGTACTTC. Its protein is CASSDKWRGSYEQYF.

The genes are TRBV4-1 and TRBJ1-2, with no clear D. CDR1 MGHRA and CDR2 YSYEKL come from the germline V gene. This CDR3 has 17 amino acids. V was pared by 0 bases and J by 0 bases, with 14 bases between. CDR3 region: CASSQDTGFSSNYGYTF. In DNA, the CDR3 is TGCGCCAGCAGCCAAGATACGGGGTTCAGTTCTAACTATGGCTACACCTTC.

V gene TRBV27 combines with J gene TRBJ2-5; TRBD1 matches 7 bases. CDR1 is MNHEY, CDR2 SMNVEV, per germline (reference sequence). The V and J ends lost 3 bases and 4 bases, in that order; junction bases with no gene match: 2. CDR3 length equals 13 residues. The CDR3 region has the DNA TGTGCCAGCAGTTTCGCAGGGGGAGAGACCCAGTACTTC. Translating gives CASSFAGGETQYF.

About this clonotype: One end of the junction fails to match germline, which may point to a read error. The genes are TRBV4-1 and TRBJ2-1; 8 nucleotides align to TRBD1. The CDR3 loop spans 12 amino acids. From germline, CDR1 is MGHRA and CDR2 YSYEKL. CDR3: CASSDRGYEQLF. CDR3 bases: TGCGCCAGCAGTGACAGGGGATATGAGCAGCTCTTC.

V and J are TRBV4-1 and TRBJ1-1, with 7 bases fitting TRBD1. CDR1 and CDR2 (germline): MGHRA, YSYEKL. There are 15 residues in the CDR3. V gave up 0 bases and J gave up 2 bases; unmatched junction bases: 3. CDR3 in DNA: TGCGCCAGCAGCCAAGAGGCAGGGGGAAACACTGAAGCTTTCTTT. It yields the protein CASSQEAGGNTEAFF.

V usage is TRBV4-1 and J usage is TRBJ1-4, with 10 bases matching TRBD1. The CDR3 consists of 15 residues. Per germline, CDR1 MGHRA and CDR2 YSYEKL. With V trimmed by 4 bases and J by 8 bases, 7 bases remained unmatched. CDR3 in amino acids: CASSPGDRGLEKLFF. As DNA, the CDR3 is TGCGCCAGCAGCCCAGGGGACAGGGGTCTAGAAAAACTGTTTTTT.

The CDR3 bases are TGCAGCGTTGGGACAGGGGGCATGAACACTGAAGCTTTCTTT. It specifies CSVGTGGMNTEAFF. The chain links TRBV29-1 to TRBJ1-1, with 11 bases lining up with TRBD1. V lost 4 bases and J lost 0; bases outside the gene matches: 1. Germline CDR1 and CDR2: SQVTM and ANQGSEA. This CDR3 comprises 14 residues.

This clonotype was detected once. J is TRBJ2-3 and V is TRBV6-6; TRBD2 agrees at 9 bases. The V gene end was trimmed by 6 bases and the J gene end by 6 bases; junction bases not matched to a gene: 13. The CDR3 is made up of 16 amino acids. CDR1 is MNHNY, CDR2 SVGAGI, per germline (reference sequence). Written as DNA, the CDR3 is TGTGCCAGCAGCTACCCGCGGGGGGGAGCAGAGGATACGCAGTATTTT. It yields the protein CASSYPRGGAEDTQYF.

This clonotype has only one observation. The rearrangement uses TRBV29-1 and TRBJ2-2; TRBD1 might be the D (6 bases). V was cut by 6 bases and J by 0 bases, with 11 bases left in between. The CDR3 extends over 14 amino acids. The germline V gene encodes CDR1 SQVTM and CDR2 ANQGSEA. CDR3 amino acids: CSVSGTSNTGELFF. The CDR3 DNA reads TGCAGCGTCTCCGGGACATCGAACACCGGGGAGCTGTTTTTT.

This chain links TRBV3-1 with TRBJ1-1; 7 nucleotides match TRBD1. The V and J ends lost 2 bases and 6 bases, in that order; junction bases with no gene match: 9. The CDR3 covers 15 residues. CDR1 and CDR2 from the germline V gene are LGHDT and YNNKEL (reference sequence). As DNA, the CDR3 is TGTGCCAGCAGCCAATATCCAGGGGGAGTATCTGAAGCTTTCTTT. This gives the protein CASSQYPGGVSEAFF.

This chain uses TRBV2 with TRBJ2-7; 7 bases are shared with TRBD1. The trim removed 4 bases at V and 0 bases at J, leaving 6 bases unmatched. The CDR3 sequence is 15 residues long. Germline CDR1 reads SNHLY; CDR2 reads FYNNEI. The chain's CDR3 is CASSVRDSFSYEQYF. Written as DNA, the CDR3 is TGTGCCAGCAGTGTCCGGGACAGCTTCTCCTACGAGCAGTACTTC.

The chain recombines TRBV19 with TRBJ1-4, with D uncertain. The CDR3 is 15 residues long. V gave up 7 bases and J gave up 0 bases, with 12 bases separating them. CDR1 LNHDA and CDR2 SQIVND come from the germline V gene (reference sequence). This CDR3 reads CASKKRAATNEKLFF. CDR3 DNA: TGTGCCAGTAAGAAGAGGGCGGCAACTAATGAAAAACTGTTTTTT.

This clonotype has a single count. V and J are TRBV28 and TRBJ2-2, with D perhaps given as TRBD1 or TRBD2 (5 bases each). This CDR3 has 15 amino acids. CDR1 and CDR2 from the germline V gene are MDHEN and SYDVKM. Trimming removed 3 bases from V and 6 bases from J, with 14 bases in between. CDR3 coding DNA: TGTGCCAGCAGTTTTTGGGGCGAGGGTTCCGGGGAGCTGTTTTTT. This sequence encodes CASSFWGEGSGELFF.

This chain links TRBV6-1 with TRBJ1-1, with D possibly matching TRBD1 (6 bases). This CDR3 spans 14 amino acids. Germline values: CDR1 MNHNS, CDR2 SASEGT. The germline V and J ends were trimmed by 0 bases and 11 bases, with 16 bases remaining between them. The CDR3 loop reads CASSEAWGALVAFF. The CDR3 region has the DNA TGTGCCAGCAGTGAAGCGTGGGGGGCACTGGTGGCTTTCTTT.

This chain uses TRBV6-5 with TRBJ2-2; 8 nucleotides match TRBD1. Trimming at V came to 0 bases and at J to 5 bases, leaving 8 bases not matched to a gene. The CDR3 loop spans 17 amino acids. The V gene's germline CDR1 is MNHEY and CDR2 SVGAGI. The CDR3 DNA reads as TGTGCCAGCAGTTACTCATCACCGGGACAGGCAACCGGGGAGCTGTTTTTT. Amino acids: CASSYSSPGQATGELFF.

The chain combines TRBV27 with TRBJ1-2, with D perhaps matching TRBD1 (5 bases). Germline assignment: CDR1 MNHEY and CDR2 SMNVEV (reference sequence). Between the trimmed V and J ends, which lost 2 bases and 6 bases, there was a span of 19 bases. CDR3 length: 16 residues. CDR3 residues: CASSLIGTGGLNGYTF. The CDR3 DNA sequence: TGTGCCAGCAGTTTAATCGGGACGGGAGGGTTGAATGGCTACACCTTC.

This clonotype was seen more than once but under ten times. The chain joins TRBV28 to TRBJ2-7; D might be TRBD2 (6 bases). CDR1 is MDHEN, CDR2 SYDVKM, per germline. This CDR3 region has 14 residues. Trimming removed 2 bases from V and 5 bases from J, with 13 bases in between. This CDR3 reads CASSLRGGEHEQYF. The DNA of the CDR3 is TGTGCCAGCAGTTTACGTGGAGGGGAGCACGAGCAGTACTTC.

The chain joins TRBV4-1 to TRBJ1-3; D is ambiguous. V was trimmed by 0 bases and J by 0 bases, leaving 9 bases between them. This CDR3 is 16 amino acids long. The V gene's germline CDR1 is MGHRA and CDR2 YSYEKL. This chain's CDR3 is CASSQESAPSGNTIYF. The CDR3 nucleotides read TGCGCCAGCAGCCAAGAATCGGCGCCCTCTGGAAACACCATATATTTT.

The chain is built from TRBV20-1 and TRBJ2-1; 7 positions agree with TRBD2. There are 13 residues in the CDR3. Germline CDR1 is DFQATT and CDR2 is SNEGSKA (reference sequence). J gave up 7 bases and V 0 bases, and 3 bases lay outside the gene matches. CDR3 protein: CSARDKRDNEQFF. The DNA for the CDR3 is TGCAGTGCTAGAGACAAGCGGGATAATGAGCAGTTCTTC.

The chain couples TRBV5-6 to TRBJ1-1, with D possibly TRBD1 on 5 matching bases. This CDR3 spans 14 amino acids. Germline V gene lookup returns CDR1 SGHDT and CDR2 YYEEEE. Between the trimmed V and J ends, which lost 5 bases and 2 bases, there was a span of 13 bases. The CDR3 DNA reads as TGTGCCAGCAGTTACCCAGACAGCAACACTGAAGCTTTCTTT. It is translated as CASSYPDSNTEAFF.

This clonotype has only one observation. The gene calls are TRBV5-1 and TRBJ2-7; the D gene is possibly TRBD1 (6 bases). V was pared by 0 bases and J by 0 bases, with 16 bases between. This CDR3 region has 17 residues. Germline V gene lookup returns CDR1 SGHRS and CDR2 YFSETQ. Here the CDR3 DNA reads TGCGCCAGCAGCTTGGAAATTACAGGGTGGAACTCCTACGAGCAGTACTTC. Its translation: CASSLEITGWNSYEQYF. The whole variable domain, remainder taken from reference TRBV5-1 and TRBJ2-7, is KAGVTQTPRYLIKTRGQQVTLSCSPISGHRSVSWYQQTPGQGLQFLFEYFSETQRNKGNFPGRFSGRQFSNSRSEMNVSTLELGDSALYLCASSLEITGWNSYEQYFGPGTRLTVT.

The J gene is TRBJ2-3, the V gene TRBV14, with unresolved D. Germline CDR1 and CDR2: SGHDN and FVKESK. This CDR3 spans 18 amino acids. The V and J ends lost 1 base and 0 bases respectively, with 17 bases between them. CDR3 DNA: TGTGCCAGCAGCCAAGTACAGTCATGGGGAACTAGCACAGATACGCAGTATTTT. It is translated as CASSQVQSWGTSTDTQYF.

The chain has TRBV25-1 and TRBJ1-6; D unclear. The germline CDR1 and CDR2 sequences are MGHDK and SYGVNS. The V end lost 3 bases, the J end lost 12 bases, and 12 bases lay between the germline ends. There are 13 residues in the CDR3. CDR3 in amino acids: CASSDPLSEPLHF. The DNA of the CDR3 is TGTGCCAGCAGTGACCCATTGTCGGAACCCCTCCACTTT.